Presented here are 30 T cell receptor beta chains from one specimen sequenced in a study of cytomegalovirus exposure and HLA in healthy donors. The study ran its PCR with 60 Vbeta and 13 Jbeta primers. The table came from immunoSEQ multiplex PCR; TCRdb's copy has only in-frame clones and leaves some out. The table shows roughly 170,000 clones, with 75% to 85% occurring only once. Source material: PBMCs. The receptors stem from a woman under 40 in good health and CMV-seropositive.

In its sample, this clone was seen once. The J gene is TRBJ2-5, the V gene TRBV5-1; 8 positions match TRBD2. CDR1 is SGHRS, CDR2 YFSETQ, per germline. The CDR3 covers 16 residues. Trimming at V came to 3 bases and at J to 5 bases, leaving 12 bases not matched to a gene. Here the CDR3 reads CASSSGAAGVSETQYF. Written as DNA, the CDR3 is TGCGCCAGCAGCTCGGGCGCAGCGGGAGTCTCCGAGACCCAGTACTTC.

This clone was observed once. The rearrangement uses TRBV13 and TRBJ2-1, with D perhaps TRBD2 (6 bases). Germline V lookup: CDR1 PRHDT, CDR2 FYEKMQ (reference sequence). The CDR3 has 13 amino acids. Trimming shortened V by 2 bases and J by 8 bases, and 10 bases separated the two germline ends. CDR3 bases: TGTGCCAGCAGCTTAAAACTAGCCCATGAGCAGTTCTTC. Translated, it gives CASSLKLAHEQFF.

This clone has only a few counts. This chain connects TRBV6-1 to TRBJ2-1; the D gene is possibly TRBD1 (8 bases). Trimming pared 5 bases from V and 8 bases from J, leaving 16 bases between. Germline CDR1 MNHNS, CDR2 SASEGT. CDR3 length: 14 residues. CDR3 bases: TGTGCCAGCAGTTTTAGGACAGGGAGGGATGAGCAGTTCTTC. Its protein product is CASSFRTGRDEQFF.

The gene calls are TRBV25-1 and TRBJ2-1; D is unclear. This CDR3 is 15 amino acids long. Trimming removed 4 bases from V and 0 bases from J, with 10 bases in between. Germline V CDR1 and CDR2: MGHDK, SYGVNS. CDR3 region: CASSGLGGSYNEQFF. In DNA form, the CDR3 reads TGTGCCAGCAGTGGCTTAGGCGGCTCCTACAATGAGCAGTTCTTC.

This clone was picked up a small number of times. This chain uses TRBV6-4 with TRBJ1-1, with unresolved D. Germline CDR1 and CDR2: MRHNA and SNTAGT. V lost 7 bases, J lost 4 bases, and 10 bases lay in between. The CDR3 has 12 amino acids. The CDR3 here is CASIGVGTEAFF. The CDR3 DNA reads TGTGCCAGCATAGGAGTCGGCACTGAAGCTTTCTTT.

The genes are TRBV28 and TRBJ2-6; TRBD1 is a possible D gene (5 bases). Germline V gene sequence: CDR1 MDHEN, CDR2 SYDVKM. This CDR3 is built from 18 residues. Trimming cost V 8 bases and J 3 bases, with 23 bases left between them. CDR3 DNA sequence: TGTGCCAGCCATACAAGGGCAGGGTCGGGCTTTGGGGCCAACGTCCTGACTTTC. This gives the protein CASHTRAGSGFGANVLTF.

CDR3 loop: CASSFGSHQPQHF. CDR3 nucleotide sequence: TGTGCCAGCAGTTTCGGGAGCCATCAGCCCCAGCATTTT. The chain has TRBV28 and TRBJ1-5; D not resolved. Germline loops: CDR1 MDHEN, CDR2 SYDVKM. The germline V and J ends were trimmed by 3 bases and 5 bases, with 8 bases remaining between them. CDR3 length: 13 residues.

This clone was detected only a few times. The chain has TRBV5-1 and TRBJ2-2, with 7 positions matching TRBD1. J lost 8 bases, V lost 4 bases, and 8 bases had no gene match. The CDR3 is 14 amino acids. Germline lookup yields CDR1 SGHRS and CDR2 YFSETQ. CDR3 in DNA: TGCGCCAGCAGCGAAAAAGGGGGCGAGGGGGAGCTGTTTTTT. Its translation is CASSEKGGEGELFF.

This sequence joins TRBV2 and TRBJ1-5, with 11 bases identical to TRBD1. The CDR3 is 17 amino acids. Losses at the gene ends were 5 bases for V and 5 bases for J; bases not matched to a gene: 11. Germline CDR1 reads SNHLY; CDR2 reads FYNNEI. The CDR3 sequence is CASSFSGTGGWDQPQHF. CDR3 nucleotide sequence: TGTGCCAGCAGTTTTTCCGGGACAGGGGGATGGGATCAGCCCCAGCATTTT.

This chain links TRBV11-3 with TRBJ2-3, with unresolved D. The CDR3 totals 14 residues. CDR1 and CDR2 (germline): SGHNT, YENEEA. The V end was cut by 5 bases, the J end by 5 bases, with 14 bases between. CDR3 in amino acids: CASSPTRHKDTQYF. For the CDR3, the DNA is TGTGCCAGCAGCCCAACGCGGCATAAAGATACGCAGTATTTT.

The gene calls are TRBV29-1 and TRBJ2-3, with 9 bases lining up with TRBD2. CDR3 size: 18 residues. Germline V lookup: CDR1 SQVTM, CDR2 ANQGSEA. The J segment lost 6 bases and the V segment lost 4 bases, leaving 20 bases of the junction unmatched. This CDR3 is CSVVTIAGGGRASDTQYF. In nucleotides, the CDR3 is TGCAGCGTTGTCACTATAGCCGGGGGCGGGAGGGCCTCCGATACGCAGTATTTT.

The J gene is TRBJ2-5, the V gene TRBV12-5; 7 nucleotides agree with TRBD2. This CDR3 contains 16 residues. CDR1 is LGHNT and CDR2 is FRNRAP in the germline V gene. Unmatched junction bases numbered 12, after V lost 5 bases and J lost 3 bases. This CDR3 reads CASGLASGPGEETQYF. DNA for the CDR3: TGTGCTAGTGGTCTCGCTAGCGGACCGGGGGAAGAGACCCAGTACTTC.

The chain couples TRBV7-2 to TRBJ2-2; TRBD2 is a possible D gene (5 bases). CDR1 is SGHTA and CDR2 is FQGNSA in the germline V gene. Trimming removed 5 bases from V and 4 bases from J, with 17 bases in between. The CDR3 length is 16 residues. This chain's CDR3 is CASSQTGIASTGELFF. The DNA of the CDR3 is TGTGCCAGCAGCCAAACGGGAATAGCGAGCACCGGGGAGCTGTTTTTT.

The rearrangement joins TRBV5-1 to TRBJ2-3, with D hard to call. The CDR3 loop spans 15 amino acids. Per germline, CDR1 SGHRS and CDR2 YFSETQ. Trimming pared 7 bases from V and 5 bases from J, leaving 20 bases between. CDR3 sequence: CASLLFLMSGDTQYF. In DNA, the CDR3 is TGCGCCAGCCTCCTTTTTTTAATGTCCGGAGATACGCAGTATTTT.

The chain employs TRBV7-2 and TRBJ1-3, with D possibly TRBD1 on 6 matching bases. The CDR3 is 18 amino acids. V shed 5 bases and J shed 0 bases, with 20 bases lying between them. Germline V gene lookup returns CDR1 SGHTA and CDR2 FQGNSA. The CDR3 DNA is TGTGCCAGCAGCCCAGGGGTCGGCAGGGTCAGCTCTGGAAACACCATATATTTT. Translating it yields CASSPGVGRVSSGNTIYF.

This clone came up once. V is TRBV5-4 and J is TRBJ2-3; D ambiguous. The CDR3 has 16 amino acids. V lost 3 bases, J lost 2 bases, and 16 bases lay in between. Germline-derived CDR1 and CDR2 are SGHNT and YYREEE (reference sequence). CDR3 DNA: TGTGCCAGCAGCTCTGCTACCCCCCCCCACACAGATACGCAGTATTTT. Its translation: CASSSATPPHTDTQYF.

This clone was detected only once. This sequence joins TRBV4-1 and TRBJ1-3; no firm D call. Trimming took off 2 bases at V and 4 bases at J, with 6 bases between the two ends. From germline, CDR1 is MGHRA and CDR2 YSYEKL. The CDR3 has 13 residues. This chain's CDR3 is CASSQLRGNTIYF. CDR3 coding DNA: TGCGCCAGCAGCCAATTGAGGGGAAACACCATATATTTT.

The CDR3 DNA reads TGTGCCAGCAGCTTACGGAGCGGGACTCGCTCCTACAATGAGCAGTTCTTC. Residues: CASSLRSGTRSYNEQFF. The chain couples TRBV13 to TRBJ2-1; 7 bases are shared with TRBD2. Per the germline V gene, CDR1 is PRHDT and CDR2 is FYEKMQ (reference sequence). The CDR3 length is 17 residues. V lost 2 bases and J lost 0; bases outside the gene matches: 7.

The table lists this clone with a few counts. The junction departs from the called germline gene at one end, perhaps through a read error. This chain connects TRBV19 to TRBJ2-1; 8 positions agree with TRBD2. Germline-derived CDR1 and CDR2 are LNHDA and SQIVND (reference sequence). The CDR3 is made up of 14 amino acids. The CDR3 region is CASSILHRAGGLLF. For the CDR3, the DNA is TGTGCCAGTAGTATCCTCCATAGGGCGGGAGGACTACTCTTC.

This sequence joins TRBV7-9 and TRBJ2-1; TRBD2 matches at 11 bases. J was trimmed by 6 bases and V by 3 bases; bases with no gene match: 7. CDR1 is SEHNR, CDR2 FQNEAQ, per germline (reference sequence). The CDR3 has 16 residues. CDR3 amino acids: CASSLSGLAGINEQFF. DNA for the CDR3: TGTGCCAGCAGCTTGTCCGGACTAGCGGGTATCAATGAGCAGTTCTTC.

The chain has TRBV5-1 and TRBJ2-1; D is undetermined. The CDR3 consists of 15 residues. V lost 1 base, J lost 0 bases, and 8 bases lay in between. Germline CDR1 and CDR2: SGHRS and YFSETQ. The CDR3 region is CASSLRLSSYNEQFF. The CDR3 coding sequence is TGCGCCAGCAGCTTGAGACTGAGCTCCTACAATGAGCAGTTCTTC.

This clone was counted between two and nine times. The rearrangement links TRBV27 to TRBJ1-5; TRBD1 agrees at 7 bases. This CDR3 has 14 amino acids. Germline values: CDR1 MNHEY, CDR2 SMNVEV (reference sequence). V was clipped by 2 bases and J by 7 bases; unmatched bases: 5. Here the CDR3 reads CASSLDRVGQPQHF. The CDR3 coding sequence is TGTGCCAGCAGTTTAGACAGGGTAGGGCAGCCCCAGCATTTT.

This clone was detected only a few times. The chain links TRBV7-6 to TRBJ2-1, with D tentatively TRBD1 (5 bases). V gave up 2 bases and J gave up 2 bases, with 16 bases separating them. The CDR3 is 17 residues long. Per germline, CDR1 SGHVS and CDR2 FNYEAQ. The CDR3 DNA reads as TGTGCCAGCAGCTTACGCCGCGCAGGGCTCCCCTACAATGAGCAGTTCTTC. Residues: CASSLRRAGLPYNEQFF.

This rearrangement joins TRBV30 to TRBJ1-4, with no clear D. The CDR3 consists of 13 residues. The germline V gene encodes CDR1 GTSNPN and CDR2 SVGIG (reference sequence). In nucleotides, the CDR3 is TGTGGAATTGGAGTCACAACTAATGAAAAACTGTTTTTT. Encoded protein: CGIGVTTNEKLFF.

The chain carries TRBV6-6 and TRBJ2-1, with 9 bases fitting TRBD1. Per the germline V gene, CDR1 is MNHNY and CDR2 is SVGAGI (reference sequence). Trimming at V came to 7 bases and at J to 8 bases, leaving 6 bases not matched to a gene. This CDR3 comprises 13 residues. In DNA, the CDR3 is TGTGCCAGCACGGACAGGGGATCGGATGAGCAGTTCTTC. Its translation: CASTDRGSDEQFF.

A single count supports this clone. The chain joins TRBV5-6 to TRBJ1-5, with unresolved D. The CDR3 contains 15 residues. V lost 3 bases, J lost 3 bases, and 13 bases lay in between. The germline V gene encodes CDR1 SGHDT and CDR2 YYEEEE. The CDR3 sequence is CASSSRREVNQPQHF. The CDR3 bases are TGTGCCAGCAGCTCAAGGAGGGAGGTCAATCAGCCCCAGCATTTT.

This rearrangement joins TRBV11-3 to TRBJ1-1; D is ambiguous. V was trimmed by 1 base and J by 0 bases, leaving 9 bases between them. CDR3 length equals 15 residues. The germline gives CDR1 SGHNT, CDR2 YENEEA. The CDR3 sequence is CASSLGGEVNTEAFF. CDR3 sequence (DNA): TGTGCCAGCAGCTTAGGCGGGGAGGTGAACACTGAAGCTTTCTTT.

CDR3: CASSLLWAVSSGANVLTF. DNA for the CDR3: TGTGCCAGCAGCCTCCTCTGGGCAGTCAGCTCTGGGGCCAACGTCCTGACTTTC. V usage is TRBV7-2 and J usage is TRBJ2-6, with D unclear. The ends were cut back, 5 bases at V and 0 bases at J, with 17 bases in the middle. CDR1 SGHTA and CDR2 FQGNSA come from the germline V gene. The CDR3 has 18 residues.

The CDR3: CATSIAGPNYEQYF. The CDR3 coding sequence is TGTGCCACCAGCATAGCGGGACCCAACTACGAGCAGTACTTC. The V call is TRBV15, the J call TRBJ2-7; 8 nucleotides agree with TRBD2. This CDR3 spans 14 amino acids. The germline gives CDR1 LNHNV, CDR2 YYDKDF (reference sequence). J gave up 3 bases and V 4 bases, and 5 bases lay outside the gene matches.

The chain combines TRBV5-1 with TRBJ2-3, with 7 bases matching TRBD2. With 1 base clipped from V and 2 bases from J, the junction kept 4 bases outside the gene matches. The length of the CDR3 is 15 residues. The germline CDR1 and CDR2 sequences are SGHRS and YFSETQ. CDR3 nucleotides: TGCGCCAGCAGCTTGATGGGACTACCCACAGATACGCAGTATTTT. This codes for CASSLMGLPTDTQYF.